One and the same sample provided the 18 T cell receptor beta chains below, sequenced in a study of cytomegalovirus exposure and HLA in healthy donors. Use of 60 Vbeta and 13 Jbeta primers characterized the PCR. Sequencing was performed with immunoSEQ multiplex PCR; in TCRdb, only in-frame clones are kept and a portion is missing. The sample has 230,000 or so clones, over 90% seen once. Sequences were obtained from PBMCs. Receptors were obtained from a girl aged 2-10 years in good health and CMV-seronegative.

V is TRBV7-3 and J is TRBJ2-7, with a tentative D call TRBD1 (6 bases). Trimming took off 2 bases at V and 2 bases at J, with 10 bases between the two ends. This CDR3 has 14 residues. Germline lookup yields CDR1 SGHTA and CDR2 FQGTGA. CDR3 region: CASSLDGGTYEQYF. CDR3 coding DNA: TGTGCCAGCAGCTTAGATGGGGGCACCTACGAGCAGTACTTC.

The genes are TRBV28 and TRBJ1-6; D perhaps matches TRBD1 (6 bases). V was cut by 4 bases and J by 7 bases, with 14 bases left in between. Looked up from germline, CDR1 is MDHEN and CDR2 is SYDVKM. The CDR3 covers 15 residues. CDR3 region: CASSYRDIKNSPLHF. CDR3 coding DNA: TGTGCCAGCAGTTACAGGGATATAAAGAATTCACCCCTCCACTTT.

V gene TRBV4-2 combines with J gene TRBJ2-3; 14 bases are shared with TRBD2. The CDR3 runs 17 residues. Germline V gene data show CDR1 as LGHNA and CDR2 as YNFKEQ. The junction had 6 bases not matched to a gene; V was cut back by 6 bases and J by 1 base. The CDR3 region has the DNA TGTGCCAGCAGAGGGACTAGCGGGAGTTATGGCACAGATACGCAGTATTTT. Protein: CASRGTSGSYGTDTQYF.

The chain couples TRBV5-1 to TRBJ2-7, with 10 bases identical to TRBD1. The germline V gene encodes CDR1 SGHRS and CDR2 YFSETQ. The CDR3 is made up of 16 amino acids. Germline trimming cut 1 base from V and 4 bases from J; bases unmatched to any gene: 8. In DNA form, the CDR3 reads TGCGCCAGCAGCTTGACGTGGGACAGGGGTATTTACGAGCAGTACTTC. This gives the protein CASSLTWDRGIYEQYF.

This chain joins TRBV29-1 and TRBJ2-7; 12 bases are shared with TRBD2. After removal of 5 bases from V and 5 bases from J, the junction contained 10 bases not matched to a gene. CDR3 length: 15 residues. CDR1 is SQVTM, CDR2 ANQGSEA, per germline. This CDR3 is CSVYPTSGRSDEQYF. CDR3 bases: TGCAGCGTTTATCCTACTAGCGGGAGGTCAGACGAGCAGTACTTC.

The rearrangement uses TRBV5-1 and TRBJ2-5; D not resolved. CDR1 is SGHRS and CDR2 is YFSETQ in the germline V gene. V was cut by 0 bases and J by 4 bases, with 13 bases left in between. The CDR3 totals 15 residues. The CDR3 region has the DNA TGCGCCAGCAGCTTGGCTGTCGCACTCCGAGAGACCCAGTACTTC. This codes for CASSLAVALRETQYF.

The chain carries TRBV10-2 and TRBJ2-2; 8 bases agree with TRBD1. The CDR3 spans 16 residues. V gave up 5 bases and J gave up 4 bases; unmatched junction bases: 9. Looked up from germline, CDR1 is WSHSY and CDR2 is SAAADI. CDR3 in DNA: TGCGCCAGCAGTTTCTCAGGGGGCCCCAGCACCGGGGAGCTGTTTTTT. Protein sequence: CASSFSGGPSTGELFF.

Of note for this clone: Germline and junction disagree at one end, which may indicate a read error. V usage is TRBV7-9 and J usage is TRBJ2-2; D may be TRBD2 (5 bases). The CDR3 length is 16 residues. CDR1 is SEHNR and CDR2 is FQNEAQ in the germline V gene (reference sequence). The CDR3 DNA is TGTTCCAGCAGCTCCTCCAGCGGTGCTAACACCGGGGAGCTGTTTTTT. Amino acid sequence: CSSSSSSGANTGELFF.

This chain joins TRBV6-5 and TRBJ2-1; D not certain. Germline CDR1 MNHEY, CDR2 SVGAGI. CDR3 length: 16 amino acids. V was pared by 2 bases and J by 2 bases, with 13 bases between. This chain's CDR3 is CASSYGPPGPYNEQFF. CDR3 DNA sequence: TGTGCCAGCAGTTACGGTCCCCCTGGGCCCTACAATGAGCAGTTCTTC.

The rearrangement joins TRBV6-1 to TRBJ1-5; D is perhaps TRBD1 (6 bases). This CDR3 has 13 residues. V lost 2 bases, J lost 12 bases, and 14 bases lay in between. Germline V gene data show CDR1 as MNHNS and CDR2 as SASEGT. CDR3 DNA sequence: TGTGCCAGCAGTGAAAGGCCCCAGGGGAGCCAGCATTTT. It specifies CASSERPQGSQHF.

This chain connects TRBV5-1 to TRBJ1-1, with 8 bases identical to TRBD1. Looked up from germline, CDR1 is SGHRS and CDR2 is YFSETQ. V lost 4 bases and J lost 0; bases outside the gene matches: 11. CDR3 length equals 17 residues. Here the CDR3 reads CASSKAITDRVNTEAFF. The CDR3 DNA is TGCGCCAGCAGCAAAGCAATAACGGACAGGGTGAACACTGAAGCTTTCTTT.

The chain joins TRBV6-5 to TRBJ2-7; TRBD1 matches 8 bases. The CDR3 sequence is 14 residues long. The J segment lost 3 bases and the V segment lost 7 bases, leaving 8 bases of the junction unmatched. Germline V CDR1 and CDR2: MNHEY, SVGAGI. CDR3 DNA sequence: TGTGCCAGCACCTCAGGGGGCACTAACTACGAGCAGTACTTC. This encodes CASTSGGTNYEQYF.

The CDR3 region has the DNA TGTGCCTGGAGTGTGGGGGACAGCTATGGCTACACCTTC. Protein product: CAWSVGDSYGYTF. This chain connects TRBV30 to TRBJ1-2; TRBD1 agrees at 7 bases. Germline-derived CDR1 and CDR2 are GTSNPN and SVGIG (reference sequence). The length of the CDR3 is 13 residues. V gave up 0 bases and J gave up 4 bases; unmatched junction bases: 2.

For the CDR3, the DNA is TGCAGCGTTGGTTCGGAGTGGACAGGGGTAGGAGAGACCCAGTACTTC. Encoded protein: CSVGSEWTGVGETQYF. The chain combines TRBV29-1 with TRBJ2-5, with TRBD1 identical over 9 bases. The germline CDR1 and CDR2 sequences are SQVTM and ANQGSEA. This CDR3 has 16 amino acids. V was pared by 4 bases and J by 4 bases, with 13 bases of the junction left unmatched.

This rearrangement joins TRBV5-4 to TRBJ2-3; 7 nucleotides agree with TRBD2. The CDR3 has 15 amino acids. The germline V gene has CDR1 SGHNT and CDR2 YYREEE (reference sequence). V trimming: 4 bases; J trimming: 2 bases; junction bases outside the gene matches: 7. Here the CDR3 reads CASSLGGTTTDTQYF. As DNA, the CDR3 is TGTGCCAGCAGCCTTGGCGGGACTACCACAGATACGCAGTATTTT.

The genes are TRBV4-2 and TRBJ1-5; a possible D gene is TRBD1 (5 bases). V was shortened by 0 bases and J by 0 bases, with 9 bases between the two germline ends. Per the germline V gene, CDR1 is LGHNA and CDR2 is YNFKEQ. The CDR3 has 16 amino acids. CDR3 bases: TGTGCCAGCAGCCAAGATACGGGGGGTAGCAATCAGCCCCAGCATTTT. Translating it yields CASSQDTGGSNQPQHF.

The chain joins TRBV9 to TRBJ1-2; D gene uncertain. CDR1 SGDLS and CDR2 YYNGEE come from the germline V gene. This CDR3 has 15 amino acids. Trimming shortened V by 5 bases and J by 8 bases, and 22 bases separated the two germline ends. This CDR3 is CASSQSGRGVDGYTF. The DNA of the CDR3 is TGTGCCAGCAGTCAAAGTGGGCGGGGAGTCGACGGCTACACCTTC.

This clone has only one observation. CDR3 in amino acids: CASSADSLLEAFF. In DNA, the CDR3 is TGTGCCAGCAGCGCGGACAGTCTTCTTGAAGCTTTCTTT. The rearrangement uses TRBV16 and TRBJ1-1; a possible D gene is TRBD1 (6 bases). V was pared by 5 bases and J by 7 bases, with 14 bases between. This CDR3 contains 13 residues. The germline CDR1 and CDR2 sequences are KGHSY and FQNENV.